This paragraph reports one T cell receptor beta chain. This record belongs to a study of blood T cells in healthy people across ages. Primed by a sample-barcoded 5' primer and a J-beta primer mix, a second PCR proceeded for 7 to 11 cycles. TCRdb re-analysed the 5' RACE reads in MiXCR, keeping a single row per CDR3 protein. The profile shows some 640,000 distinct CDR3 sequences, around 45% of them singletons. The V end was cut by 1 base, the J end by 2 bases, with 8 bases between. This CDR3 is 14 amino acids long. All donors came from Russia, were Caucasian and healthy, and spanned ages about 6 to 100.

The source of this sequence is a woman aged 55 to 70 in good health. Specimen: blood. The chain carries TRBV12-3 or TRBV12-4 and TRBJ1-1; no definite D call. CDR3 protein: CASSLGRDNTEAFF. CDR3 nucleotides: TGTGCCAGCAGTTTAGGCAGAGATAACACTGAAGCTTTCTTT.